This T cell receptor beta chain was recovered during a study of blood T cells in healthy people across ages. A second PCR, run for roughly 6 to 11 cycles, used a sample-barcoded 5' primer plus a J-beta primer mix. Every individual sample yielded 2.5 million or more paired-end reads (each containing CDR3). Each CDR3 protein is one row after TCRdb ran MiXCR on the 5' RACE reads. The table shows 700,000 to 850,000 distinct CDR3 sequences, with roughly 34% occurring only once. The CDR3 covers 15 residues. Germline V gene lookup returns CDR1 MGHDK and CDR2 SYGVNS. This clonotype was picked up a small number of times.

The sequencing sample was made of blood. The sequence was collected from a young man in good health. This chain uses TRBV25-1 with TRBJ2-1, with TRBD1 identical over 8 bases. The end of the DNA is better explained by TRBJ2-7, so the J call may be wrong. The CDR3 bases are TGTGCCAGCAGATTCTCAGGGGGCCCCTACAATGAGCAGTACTTC. Amino acid sequence: CASRFSGGPYNEQYF.